This T cell receptor (beta chain) was captured by sequencing in a study of CD4+ T cells in melanoma. General study findings and limits: CD8+ T cell, macrophage and B cell function reportedly correlated with neoantigen-specific CD4+ T cells. Reportedly, melanoma neoantigen-specific CD4+ T cells showed varied differentiation states.

Remarks on this clone: What it binds is not known.

Germline V CDR1 and CDR2: SGHTA, FQGTGA. There are 18 residues in the CDR3. V shed 1 base, J shed 6 bases, and the junction held 7 bases outside the gene matches. The assay was immunoSEQ multiplex PCR, and TCRdb's table has in-frame clones only and misses some. The data contain roughly 15,000 clones, about 70% of them singletons. Sequenced material: cells from a culture (not recorded whether cultured in vitro). The sequence was collected from a human donor with melanoma. The V gene is TRBV7-3, the J gene TRBJ2-1, with 15 bases matching TRBD2. The CDR3 sequence: CASSLRGRTSGGANEQFF. In nucleotides, the CDR3 is TGTGCCAGCAGCTTAAGAGGGCGGACTAGCGGGGGGGCCAATGAGCAGTTCTTC.